Reported below is one TCR beta chain. As yet, its antigen is unknown. The junction had 18 bases not matched to a gene; V was cut back by 5 bases and J by 2 bases. The CDR3 loop spans 19 amino acids. Germline V gene data show CDR1 as SGHDT and CDR2 as YYEEEE. In every patient, relapse followed autologous stem cell transplantation, while exposure to brentuximab vedotin differed. Reported best responses ranged across complete response, partial response or progressive disease. Sequencing was performed with immunoSEQ multiplex PCR; in TCRdb, only in-frame clones are kept and a portion is missing. The sample has about 29,000 clones, about 71% seen once; the top ten hold 3% to 4%. This record comes from a study of PD-1 blockade in classical Hodgkin lymphoma. Overall study results and limits: Newly diagnosed patients were said to have less baseline TCR diversity than healthy donors did. TCR diversity rose significantly by C4D1 in CD4+ but not CD8+ cells.

The chain links TRBV5-6 to TRBJ1-3, with 8 nucleotides matching TRBD1. Sequenced material: peripheral blood mononuclear cells (PBMCs), taken before the second cycle of nivolumab. This clonotype was obtained from a human donor with classical Hodgkin lymphoma. CDR3 sequence (DNA): TGTGCCAGCAGAAAAAAATCAACCGCAGGACAGGGACCTGGAAACACCATATATTTT. Protein: CASRKKSTAGQGPGNTIYF.